The 21 T cell receptor beta chains listed next were all sequenced from one sample in a study of blood T cell repertoires in COVID-19. TCRdb's table, derived via immunoSEQ multiplex PCR, lists solely in-frame clones and lacks some. The repertoire includes about 160,000 clones, approximately 90% of them detected once, and approximately 4.9% sits in the top ten. Sample: peripheral blood. All receptors come from a young man with COVID-19, enrolled during active disease.

The chain uses TRBV5-4 and TRBJ1-3; D remains ambiguous. The germline V gene has CDR1 SGHNT and CDR2 YYREEE (reference sequence). The V end was cut by 4 bases, the J end by 4 bases, with 12 bases between. The CDR3 extends over 14 amino acids. The CDR3: CASSPRGPGNTIYF. CDR3 DNA: TGTGCCAGCAGCCCTCGAGGGCCGGGAAACACCATATATTTT. Full variable domain (remainder filled in from reference TRBV5-4 and TRBJ1-3): ETGVTQSPTHLIKTRGQQVTLRCSSQSGHNTVSWYQQALGQGPQFIFQYYREEENGRGNFPPRFSGLQFPNYSSELNVNALELDDSALYLCASSPRGPGNTIYFGEGSWLTVV.

The V gene is TRBV21-1, the J gene TRBJ2-1; the table's D call, TRBD2, was not checked against the DNA. TRBV21-1 is labeled a pseudogene. The CDR3 length is 18 residues. The chain's CDR3 is CASSKEGGEGSSYNEQFF. CDR3 nucleotides: TGTGCCAGCAGCAAAGAGGGGGGGGAGGGAAGCTCCTACAATGAGCAGTTCTTC.

The rearrangement uses TRBV4-3 and TRBJ1-1; 7 nucleotides match TRBD1. From germline, CDR1 is LGHNA and CDR2 YSLEER. This CDR3 comprises 16 residues. Trimming at V came to 0 bases and at J to 4 bases, leaving 8 bases not matched to a gene. The CDR3 is CASSQDPSPGGTEAFF. CDR3 DNA sequence: TGCGCCAGCAGCCAAGATCCATCGCCAGGGGGCACTGAAGCTTTCTTT.

V and J are TRBV10-1 and TRBJ2-1; D possibly corresponds to TRBD2 (5 bases). The CDR3 totals 16 residues. V was cut by 11 bases and J by 4 bases, with 24 bases left in between. Germline V gene data show CDR1 as WNHNN and CDR2 as SYGVQD (reference sequence). The CDR3 sequence: CAWNFGVYQGYNEQFF. The CDR3 region has the DNA TGCGCCTGGAATTTCGGGGTCTATCAAGGGTACAATGAGCAGTTCTTC.

The chain has TRBV21-1 and TRBJ2-7; the table's D call, TRBD1, has no DNA check behind it. TRBV21-1 is deemed a pseudogene. The CDR3 has 15 residues. CDR3 sequence (DNA): TGTGCCAGCAGCCCTAGGGGTAAGGTTTCCTACGAGCAGTACTTC. It is translated as CASSPRGKVSYEQYF.

This rearrangement joins TRBV5-4 to TRBJ1-2, with D perhaps matching TRBD1 (6 bases). CDR3 length: 14 residues. Germline CDR1 and CDR2: SGHNT and YYREEE (reference sequence). Trimming pared 3 bases from V and 4 bases from J, leaving 13 bases between. CDR3 sequence: CASSSDRVFYGYTF. The DNA for the CDR3 is TGTGCCAGCAGCTCGGACAGAGTTTTCTATGGCTACACCTTC.

The chain combines TRBV2 with TRBJ1-6, with TRBD1 matching over 9 bases. The CDR3 has 15 amino acids. Germline trimming cut 7 bases from V and 9 bases from J; bases unmatched to any gene: 10. The germline CDR1 and CDR2 sequences are SNHLY and FYNNEI. CDR3 DNA: TGTGCCAGCACCAAGACAGGGGGAATTGGTTCACCCCTCCACTTT. This gives the protein CASTKTGGIGSPLHF.

The gene calls are TRBV29-1 and TRBJ1-1; D remains unclear. This CDR3 has 10 residues. Germline CDR1 is SQVTM and CDR2 is ANQGSEA. Trimming took off 7 bases at V and 7 bases at J, with 10 bases between the two ends. Written as DNA, the CDR3 is TGCAGCGCTTTGACGGGTGAAGCTTTCTTT. Translating it yields CSALTGEAFF.

V usage is TRBV7-2 and J usage is TRBJ1-1, with D possibly matching TRBD1 (6 bases). The CDR3 contains 14 residues. Germline V gives CDR1 SGHTA, CDR2 FQGNSA. V lost 4 bases to trimming and J lost 1 base, with 10 bases between them. The chain's CDR3 is CASSSKQGNTEAFF. The CDR3 nucleotides are TGTGCCAGCAGCTCGAAACAGGGGAACACTGAAGCTTTCTTT.

The rearrangement links TRBV3-1 (or the pseudogene TRBV3-2) to TRBJ1-6, with a weak D call TRBD1 (6 bases). Trimming cost V 3 bases and J 5 bases, with 11 bases left between them. CDR1 LGHDT and CDR2 YNNKEL come from the germline V gene (reference sequence). The CDR3 consists of 15 residues. The CDR3 loop reads CASSHLDSHNSPLHF. The DNA for the CDR3 is TGTGCCAGCAGCCACCTGGACAGCCATAATTCACCCCTCCACTTT.

The chain is built from TRBV6-5 and TRBJ2-3; 7 bases line up with TRBD1. Germline values: CDR1 MNHEY, CDR2 SVGAGI. The CDR3 covers 14 residues. V lost 4 bases to trimming and J lost 6 bases; unmatched junction nucleotides: 7. CDR3 DNA sequence: TGTGCCAGCAGTTCCCGTCAGGGGGTGGATACGCAGTATTTT. Its translation: CASSSRQGVDTQYF.

This clone has only one observation. The rearrangement links TRBV9 to TRBJ2-6, with D uncertain. This CDR3 has 15 residues. V shed 2 bases and J shed 0 bases, with 6 bases lying between them. The germline V gene encodes CDR1 SGDLS and CDR2 YYNGEE. In nucleotides, the CDR3 is TGTGCCAGCAGCGTCGGTAGCTCTGGGGCCAACGTCCTGACTTTC. It translates to CASSVGSSGANVLTF. Using reference TRBV9 and TRBJ2-6 for the parts outside the CDR3, the full variable domain is DSGVTQTPKHLITATGQRVTLRCSPRSGDLSVYWYQQSLDQGLQFLIQYYNGEERAKGNILERFSAQQFPDLHSELNLSSLELGDSALYFCASSVGSSGANVLTFGAGSRLTVL.

This chain uses TRBV7-3 with TRBJ2-7, with D possibly TRBD1 on 6 matching bases. CDR1 and CDR2 (germline): SGHTA, FQGTGA. The CDR3 has 15 amino acids. Trimming stripped 5 bases from V and 1 base from J, with 15 bases between. CDR3 in amino acids: CASSVRDGQSYEQYF. The DNA for the CDR3 is TGTGCCAGCAGCGTCCGGGACGGACAGTCCTACGAGCAGTACTTC.

The chain combines TRBV25-1 with TRBJ2-7; 10 bases agree with TRBD2. The CDR3 totals 18 residues. CDR1 is MGHDK, CDR2 SYGVNS, per germline. Trimming removed 4 bases from V and 5 bases from J; junction bases left unmatched: 17. Here the CDR3 DNA reads TGTGCCAGCAGTGGGATACTACAGCGGGAGGGCCGTATCAACGAGCAGTACTTC. Its protein product is CASSGILQREGRINEQYF.

V and J are TRBV12-3 or TRBV12-4 and TRBJ2-7; TRBD1 matches 7 bases. J gave up 0 bases and V 5 bases, and 1 base lay outside the gene matches. CDR3 length equals 13 residues. The CDR3 protein is CASSRDSSYEQYF. In DNA, the CDR3 is TGTGCCAGCAGTCGGGACAGCTCCTACGAGCAGTACTTC.

The chain recombines TRBV11-2 with TRBJ2-2; 8 nucleotides align to TRBD1. The ends lost 3 bases at V and 4 bases at J; junction bases unmatched: 4. This CDR3 contains 15 residues. The germline gives CDR1 SGHAT, CDR2 FQNNGV. The CDR3 is CASSFQGASTGELFF. The CDR3 DNA follows: TGTGCCAGCAGCTTTCAGGGGGCGAGCACCGGGGAGCTGTTTTTT. The complete variable domain, with remaining parts taken from reference TRBV11-2 and TRBJ2-2, reads EAGVAQSPRYKIIEKRQSVAFWCNPISGHATLYWYQQILGQGPKLLIQFQNNGVVDDSQLPKDRFSAERLKGVDSTLKIQPAKLEDSAVYLCASSFQGASTGELFFGEGSRLTVL.

The chain couples TRBV11-3 to TRBJ2-1, with TRBD1 identical over 8 bases. This CDR3 contains 17 residues. The junction had 4 bases not matched to a gene; V was cut back by 0 bases and J by 0 bases. CDR1 SGHNT and CDR2 YENEEA come from the germline V gene. This CDR3 reads CASSLDQGASSYNEQFF. For the CDR3, the DNA is TGTGCCAGCAGCTTAGATCAGGGGGCTAGCTCCTACAATGAGCAGTTCTTC.

Here the CDR3 reads CASSPSQARTYNEQFF. The CDR3 region has the DNA TGTGCCAGCAGTCCCTCTCAAGCCCGAACCTACAATGAGCAGTTCTTC. The rearrangement links TRBV2 to TRBJ2-1; D ambiguous. The CDR3 covers 16 residues. Trimming removed 5 bases at V and 2 bases at J, with 16 bases between. The V gene's germline CDR1 is SNHLY and CDR2 FYNNEI.

The genes are TRBV28 and TRBJ1-1; D unclear. Germline V CDR1 and CDR2: MDHEN, SYDVKM. There are 16 residues in the CDR3. Trimming shortened V by 7 bases and J by 4 bases, and 22 bases separated the two germline ends. CDR3 nucleotides: TGTGCCAGCAAGGGTATGGGAGCACAGAAACGCACTGAAGCTTTCTTT. Translation gives CASKGMGAQKRTEAFF.

The genes are TRBV7-9 and TRBJ1-2; D remains unclear. The germline V gene has CDR1 SEHNR and CDR2 FQNEAQ (reference sequence). The V and J ends lost 1 base and 3 bases respectively, with 12 bases between them. The CDR3 consists of 15 residues. CDR3 sequence: CASSLEEGSHYGYTF. The CDR3 DNA follows: TGTGCCAGCAGCTTAGAGGAGGGTTCCCACTATGGCTACACCTTC.

The V gene is TRBV7-2, the J gene TRBJ1-1; D is possibly TRBD1 (6 bases). There are 12 residues in the CDR3. Germline CDR1 reads SGHTA; CDR2 reads FQGNSA. V was pared by 5 bases and J by 5 bases, with 9 bases between. CDR3 protein: CASSAQGTEAFF. The CDR3 nucleotides read TGTGCCAGCAGCGCACAGGGAACTGAAGCTTTCTTT.